This T cell receptor beta chain is drawn from a study of T cell responses to AZD1222 COVID-19 vaccine. Study-level results: Spike-specific TCR breadth and depth rose after two AZD1222 doses. The donor group comprised mostly white British people and more females; the analysis possibly underestimated clonal diversity.

To note about this clone: Its matching antigen is unknown.

TCRdb's table, derived via immunoSEQ multiplex PCR, lists solely in-frame clones and lacks some. The table has some 120,000 clones, approximately 90% seen once. Per germline, CDR1 SGHRS and CDR2 YFSETQ. There are 15 residues in the CDR3. V shed 3 bases and J shed 5 bases, with 14 bases lying between them. This sequence was found in an adult in good health. This chain joins TRBV5-1 and TRBJ1-4; D is unclear. The input for sequencing was peripheral blood, taken on day 0 of AZD1222 vaccination. CDR3 DNA: TGCGCCAGCAGCTATCGCCACGGGGAGAATGAAAAACTGTTTTTT. Its translation: CASSYRHGENEKLFF.